This entry lists 11 T cell receptor beta chains sequenced from one sample in a study of blood T cell repertoires in COVID-19. Only in-frame clones appear in the TCRdb table, and some are missing; sequencing was by immunoSEQ multiplex PCR. The sample lists 200,000 to 300,000 clones, approximately 86% occurring once. Sequenced sample: peripheral blood. The receptors originated from an older woman with COVID-19, enrolled during active disease.

As for this clone: An end of the junction differs from the germline gene, which may be a read error. The sample carries other DNA sequences with the same CDR3. This chain links TRBV28 with TRBJ1-4; possible D gene TRBD1, 5 bases. The CDR3 runs to 16 residues. The V gene's germline CDR1 is MDHEN and CDR2 SYDVKM. CDR3 residues: CASSLVGAATNEKLFF. The CDR3 nucleotides read TGTGCCAGCAGTTTAGTTGGGGCAGCAACTAATGAGAAACTGTTTTTT. Looking up the rest from reference TRBV28 and TRBJ1-4 gives the full variable domain: DVKVTQSSRYLVKRTGEKVFLECVQDMDHENMFWYRQDPGLGLRLIYFSYDVKMKEKGDIPEGYSVSREKKERFSLILESASTNQTSMYLCASSLVGAATNEKLFFGSGTQLSVL.

This clone was recorded only once. V is TRBV9 and J is TRBJ2-1, with a possible D match to TRBD2 (7 bases). Germline loops: CDR1 SGDLS, CDR2 YYNGEE. V lost 4 bases and J 4 bases, leaving 15 bases between the germline ends. CDR3 length equals 15 residues. The DNA of the CDR3 is TGTGCCAGCAGCACCGAGGGGGGGTCATACAATGAGCAGTTCTTC. This encodes CASSTEGGSYNEQFF.

The V call is TRBV27, the J call TRBJ1-2; 7 bases agree with TRBD1. The germline gives CDR1 MNHEY, CDR2 SMNVEV (reference sequence). This CDR3 has 14 residues. Unmatched junction bases numbered 4, after V lost 6 bases and J lost 0 bases. CDR3 amino acids: CASRVTGTNYGYTF. CDR3 DNA: TGTGCCAGCAGGGTGACAGGGACTAACTATGGCTACACCTTC.

This clone was found a few times. The chain recombines TRBV7-9 with TRBJ2-7; 9 bases map to TRBD2. Germline CDR1 SEHNR, CDR2 FQNEAQ (reference sequence). The V and J ends lost 0 bases and 0 bases, in that order; junction bases with no gene match: 0. There are 15 residues in the CDR3. In DNA form, the CDR3 reads TGTGCCAGCAGCTTAGCTAGCGGGAGCTCCTACGAGCAGTACTTC. This translates into CASSLASGSSYEQYF. Supplemented by reference TRBV7-9 and TRBJ2-7, the full variable domain reads DTGVSQNPRHKITKRGQNVTFRCDPISEHNRLYWYRQTLGQGPEFLTYFQNEAQLEKSRLLSDRFSAERPKGSFSTLEIQRTEQGDSAMYLCASSLASGSSYEQYFGPGTRLTVT.

The chain employs TRBV6-1 and TRBJ1-1; TRBD1 might be the D (5 bases). The CDR3 consists of 16 residues. Germline V gene data show CDR1 as MNHNS and CDR2 as SASEGT. Trimming took 2 bases from V and 2 from J, leaving 15 bases between them. Here the CDR3 reads CASSEFRQGPNTEAFF. In nucleotides, the CDR3 is TGTGCCAGCAGTGAATTTAGGCAGGGCCCCAACACTGAAGCTTTCTTT.

Turning to this clone: Germline and junction disagree at one end, which may indicate a read error. The chain has TRBV7-9 and TRBJ1-2; TRBD1 might be the D (5 bases). CDR3 length equals 10 residues. Germline assignment: CDR1 SEHNR and CDR2 FQNEAQ (reference sequence). CDR3 sequence reads: CASKGNQVQF. As DNA, the CDR3 is TGTGCCAGCAAGGGGAATCAAGTACAGTTC. Complete variable domain (other parts from reference TRBV7-9 and TRBJ1-2): DTGVSQNPRHKITKRGQNVTFRCDPISEHNRLYWYRQTLGQGPEFLTYFQNEAQLEKSRLLSDRFSAERPKGSFSTLEIQRTEQGDSAMYLCASKGNQVQFGSGTRLTVV.

This clone was detected once. The rearrangement links TRBV2 to TRBJ1-4; possible D gene TRBD1, 6 bases. Germline lookup yields CDR1 SNHLY and CDR2 FYNNEI. CDR3 length equals 14 residues. Trimming removed 5 bases at V and 4 bases at J, with 11 bases between. The CDR3 is CASSPQGLNEKLFF. For the CDR3, the DNA is TGTGCCAGCAGTCCACAGGGCCTTAATGAAAAACTGTTTTTT. Drawing the rest from reference TRBV2 and TRBJ1-4, the complete variable domain is EPEVTQTPSHQVTQMGQEVILRCVPISNHLYFYWYRQILGQKVEFLVSFYNNEISEKSEIFDDQFSVERPDGSNFTLKIRSTKLEDSAMYFCASSPQGLNEKLFFGSGTQLSVL.

This rearrangement joins TRBV19 to TRBJ1-4, with TRBD1 matching over 10 bases. There are 19 residues in the CDR3. Germline V lookup: CDR1 LNHDA, CDR2 SQIVND (reference sequence). V lost 8 bases to trimming and J lost 2 bases; unmatched junction nucleotides: 17. The CDR3 DNA is TGTGCCAGTCGCACGGCTGGACAGGGGGGTTTGGCGACTAATGAAAAACTGTTTTTT. Amino acids: CASRTAGQGGLATNEKLFF.

This sequence joins TRBV28 and TRBJ2-7; the match to TRBD2 covers 7 bases. Germline values: CDR1 MDHEN, CDR2 SYDVKM. The CDR3 is 14 residues long. The V gene end was trimmed by 3 bases and the J gene end by 5 bases; junction bases not matched to a gene: 7. As DNA, the CDR3 is TGTGCCAGCAGTTTTGGCGGGAGAGTCCACGAGCAGTACTTC. It encodes CASSFGGRVHEQYF.

V gene TRBV19 combines with J gene TRBJ2-4, with 11 bases lining up with TRBD1. The V segment lost 6 bases and the J segment 2 bases; nucleotides outside the gene matches: 6. Per the germline V gene, CDR1 is LNHDA and CDR2 is SQIVND (reference sequence). The CDR3 has 16 amino acids. The CDR3 sequence is CASSSGQGASKNIQYF. For the CDR3, the DNA is TGTGCCAGTAGCTCTGGACAGGGGGCTTCCAAAAACATTCAGTACTTC.

This chain links TRBV24-1 with TRBJ2-2; D remains unclear. CDR3 length: 13 amino acids. V was trimmed by 4 bases and J by 1 base, leaving 3 bases between them. Germline values: CDR1 KGHDR, CDR2 SFDVKD. The DNA for the CDR3 is TGTGCCACCAGTGAACAGAACACCGGGGAGCTGTTTTTT. It encodes CATSEQNTGELFF.